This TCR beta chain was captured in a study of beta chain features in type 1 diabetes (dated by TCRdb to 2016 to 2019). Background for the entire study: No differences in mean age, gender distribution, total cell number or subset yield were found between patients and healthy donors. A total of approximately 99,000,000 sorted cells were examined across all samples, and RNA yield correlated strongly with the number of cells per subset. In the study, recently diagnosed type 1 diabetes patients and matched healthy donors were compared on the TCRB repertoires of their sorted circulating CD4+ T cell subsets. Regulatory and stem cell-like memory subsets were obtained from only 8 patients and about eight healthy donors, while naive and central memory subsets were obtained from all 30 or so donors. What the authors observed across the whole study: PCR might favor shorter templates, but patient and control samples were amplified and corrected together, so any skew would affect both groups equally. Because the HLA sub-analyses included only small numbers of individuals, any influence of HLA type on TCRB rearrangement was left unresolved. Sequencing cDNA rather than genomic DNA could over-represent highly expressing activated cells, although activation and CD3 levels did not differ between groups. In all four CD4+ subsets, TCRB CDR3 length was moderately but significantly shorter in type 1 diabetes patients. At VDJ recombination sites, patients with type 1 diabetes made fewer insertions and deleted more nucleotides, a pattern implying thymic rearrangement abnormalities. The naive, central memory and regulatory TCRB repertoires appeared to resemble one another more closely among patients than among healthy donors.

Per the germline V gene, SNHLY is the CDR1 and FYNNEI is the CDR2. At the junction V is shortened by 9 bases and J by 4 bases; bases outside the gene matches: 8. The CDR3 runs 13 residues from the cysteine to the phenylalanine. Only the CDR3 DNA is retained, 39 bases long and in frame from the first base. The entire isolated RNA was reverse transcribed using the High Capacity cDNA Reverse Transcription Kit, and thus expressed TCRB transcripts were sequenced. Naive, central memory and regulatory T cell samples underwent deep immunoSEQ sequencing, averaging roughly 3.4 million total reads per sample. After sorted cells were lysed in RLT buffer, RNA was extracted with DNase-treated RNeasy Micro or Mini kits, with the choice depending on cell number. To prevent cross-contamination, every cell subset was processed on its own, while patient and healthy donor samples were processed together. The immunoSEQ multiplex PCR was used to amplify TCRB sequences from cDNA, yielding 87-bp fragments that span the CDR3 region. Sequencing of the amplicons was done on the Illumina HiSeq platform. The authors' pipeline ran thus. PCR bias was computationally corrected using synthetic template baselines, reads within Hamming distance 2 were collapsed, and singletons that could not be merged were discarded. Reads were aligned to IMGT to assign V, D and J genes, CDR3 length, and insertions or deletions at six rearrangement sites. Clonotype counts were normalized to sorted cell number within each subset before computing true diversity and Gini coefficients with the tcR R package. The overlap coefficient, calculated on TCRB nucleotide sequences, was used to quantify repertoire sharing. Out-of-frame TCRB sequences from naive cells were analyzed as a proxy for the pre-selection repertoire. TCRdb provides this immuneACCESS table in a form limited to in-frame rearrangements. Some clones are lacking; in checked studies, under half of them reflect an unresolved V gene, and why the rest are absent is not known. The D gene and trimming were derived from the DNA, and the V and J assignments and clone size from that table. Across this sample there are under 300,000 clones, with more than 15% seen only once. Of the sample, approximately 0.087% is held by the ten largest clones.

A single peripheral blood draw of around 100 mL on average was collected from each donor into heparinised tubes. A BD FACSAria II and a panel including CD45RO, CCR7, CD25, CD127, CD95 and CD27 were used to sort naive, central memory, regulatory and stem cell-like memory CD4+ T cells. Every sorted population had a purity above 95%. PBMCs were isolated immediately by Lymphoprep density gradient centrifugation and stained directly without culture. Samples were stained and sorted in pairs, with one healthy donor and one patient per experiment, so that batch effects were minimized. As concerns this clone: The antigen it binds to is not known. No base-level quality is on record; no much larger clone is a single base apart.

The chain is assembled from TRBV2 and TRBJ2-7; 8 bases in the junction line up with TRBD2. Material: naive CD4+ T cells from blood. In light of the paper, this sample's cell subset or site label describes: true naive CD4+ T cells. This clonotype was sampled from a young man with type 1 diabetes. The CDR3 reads CASRTSWVYEQYF. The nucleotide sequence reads TGTGCCAGTAGGACTAGCTGGGTTTACGAGCAGTACTTC. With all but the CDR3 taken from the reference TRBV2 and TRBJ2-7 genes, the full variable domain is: EPEVTQTPSHQVTQMGQEVILRCVPISNHLYFYWYRQILGQKVEFLVSFYNNEISEKSEIFDDQFSVERPDGSNFTLKIRSTKLEDSAMYFCASRTSWVYEQYFGPGTRLTVT.